This is a list of T cell receptor beta chains from one sample in a study of CD8+CD57+ T cells in acquired aplastic anemia. TCRdb called the reads again in MiXCR, with one record for every CDR3 protein. Found here are about 120,000 distinct CDR3 sequences, approximately 50% of them singletons; the top ten hold 25% to 30%. The specimen was sorted CD4+, CD8+, or CD8+CD57+ T cells (not recorded which) from PBMCs. Receptors originate from a human donor with aplastic anemia. CDR3s include the opening cysteine and the closing phenylalanine or tryptophan. The D gene is left open where the match is weak. For some rows the clone size is stated as once, few or many, or as a class when expanded; others skip it.

clone_size: few; v_call: TRBV28; j_call: TRBJ2-3; d_call: -; cdr3_aa: CARGLGITDTQYF; cdr3_nt: TGTGCCAGGGGACTCGGTATAACAGATACGCAGTATTTT
clone_size: -; v_call: TRBV7-2; j_call: TRBJ1-2; d_call: TRBD1; cdr3_aa: CATTGQPNYGYTF; cdr3_nt: TGTGCCACCACGGGACAGCCTAACTATGGCTACACCTTC
clone_size: -; v_call: TRBV20-1; j_call: TRBJ2-7; d_call: TRBD1; cdr3_aa: CSARLWTGSYEQYF; cdr3_nt: TGCAGTGCTAGGCTCTGGACAGGGTCGTACGAGCAGTACTTC
clone_size: -; v_call: TRBV15; j_call: TRBJ1-3; d_call: -; cdr3_aa: CATSRAGINGNTIYF; cdr3_nt: TGTGCCACCAGCAGAGCAGGGATAAATGGAAACACCATATATTTT
clone_size: -; v_call: TRBV2; j_call: TRBJ2-1; d_call: -; cdr3_aa: CASSGDGTYNEQFF; cdr3_nt: TGTGCCAGCAGTGGGGACGGAACCTACAATGAGCAGTTCTTC
clone_size: -; v_call: TRBV25-1; j_call: TRBJ2-3; d_call: TRBD1; cdr3_aa: CASSMDRGEDTQYF; cdr3_nt: TGTGCCAGCAGTATGGACAGGGGGGAAGATACGCAGTATTTT
clone_size: -; v_call: TRBV19; j_call: TRBJ1-6; d_call: -; cdr3_aa: CASSRGNNSPLHF; cdr3_nt: TGTGCCAGTAGTCGAGGGAACAATTCACCCCTCCACTTT
clone_size: -; v_call: TRBV15; j_call: TRBJ2-7; d_call: -; cdr3_aa: CATSRDMGPGLDEQYF; cdr3_nt: TGTGCCACCAGCAGAGATATGGGACCCGGGTTGGACGAGCAGTACTTC
clone_size: -; v_call: TRBV28; j_call: TRBJ1-2; d_call: -; cdr3_aa: CASSIETGVHYGYTF; cdr3_nt: TGTGCCAGCAGTATCGAGACAGGCGTACACTATGGCTACACCTTC
clone_size: -; v_call: TRBV15; j_call: TRBJ2-3; d_call: TRBD1; cdr3_aa: CATRGTGTDTQYF; cdr3_nt: TGTGCCACCAGGGGGACAGGCACAGATACGCAGTATTTT
clone_size: many; v_call: TRBV19; j_call: TRBJ2-7; d_call: -; cdr3_aa: CASSAGQKTYEQYF; cdr3_nt: TGTGCCAGTAGCGCGGGACAGAAAACCTACGAGCAGTACTTC
clone_size: many; v_call: TRBV12-3/TRBV12-4; j_call: TRBJ2-7; d_call: -; cdr3_aa: CASSAGSSYEQYF; cdr3_nt: TGTGCCAGCAGCGCAGGGAGCTCCTACGAGCAGTACTTC
clone_size: -; v_call: TRBV19; j_call: TRBJ2-7; d_call: TRBD2; cdr3_aa: CASSMTSGSSYEQYF; cdr3_nt: TGTGCCAGTAGTATGACTAGCGGGAGCTCCTACGAGCAGTACTTC
clone_size: -; v_call: TRBV15; j_call: TRBJ2-7; d_call: TRBD1; cdr3_aa: CATSNSGQGYEQYF; cdr3_nt: TGTGCCACCAGCAACTCGGGACAGGGCTACGAGCAGTACTTC
clone_size: few; v_call: TRBV5-1; j_call: TRBJ1-2; d_call: -; cdr3_aa: CASSSQGMNYGYTF; cdr3_nt: TGCGCCAGCAGCTCTCAGGGGATGAACTATGGCTACACCTTC
clone_size: -; v_call: TRBV15; j_call: TRBJ1-2; d_call: -; cdr3_aa: CATSRNGVPYGYTF; cdr3_nt: TGTGCCACCAGCAGAAATGGGGTACCCTATGGCTACACCTTC
clone_size: -; v_call: TRBV20-1; j_call: TRBJ1-5; d_call: TRBD1; cdr3_aa: CSTRTGGGQPQHF; cdr3_nt: TGCAGTACCAGGACAGGGGGCGGTCAGCCCCAGCATTTT